A single sample is the source of the 29 T cell receptor beta chains below, sequenced in a study of blood T cell repertoires in COVID-19. This table comes from immunoSEQ multiplex PCR, and its TCRdb copy is limited to in-frame clones, with some not included. The sample holds about 49,000 clones, roughly 79% seen once. The sample comprised peripheral blood. Receptor source: a woman of 80 years or more with COVID-19, enrolled during active disease.

The gene calls are TRBV5-1 and TRBJ2-1, with a possible D match to TRBD2 (7 bases). In germline, CDR1 is SGHRS, CDR2 YFSETQ. This CDR3 contains 15 residues. Trimming took off 1 base at V and 4 bases at J, with 12 bases between the two ends. The CDR3 protein is CASSLTGGAYNEQFF. DNA for the CDR3: TGCGCCAGCAGCTTGACGGGGGGCGCGTACAATGAGCAGTTCTTC.

The chain uses TRBV3-1 (or the pseudogene TRBV3-2) and TRBJ2-3; 8 bases map to TRBD2. CDR3 length equals 15 residues. J was trimmed by 2 bases and V by 3 bases; bases with no gene match: 4. Germline CDR1 LGHDT, CDR2 YNNKEL (reference sequence). In nucleotides, the CDR3 is TGTGCCAGCAGCCACCGAGCGGGAGTCACAGATACGCAGTATTTT. This codes for CASSHRAGVTDTQYF.

The chain carries TRBV7-2 and TRBJ1-4, with 8 bases identical to TRBD1. The CDR3 covers 15 residues. Trimming took 5 bases from V and 7 from J; bases not matched to a gene: 9. Germline CDR1 and CDR2: SGHTA and FQGNSA. The CDR3 region has the DNA TGTGCCAGCAGCCCCCGGACAGGGAGAGGTGAAAAACTGTTTTTT. Translated: CASSPRTGRGEKLFF.

This sequence joins TRBV7-2 and TRBJ1-5; 9 positions agree with TRBD1. Germline V gene data show CDR1 as SGHTA and CDR2 as FQGNSA. The CDR3 is made up of 16 amino acids. V shed 5 bases, J shed 6 bases, and the junction held 11 bases outside the gene matches. The CDR3 spells CASSPNSQTGGQPQHF. CDR3 nucleotides: TGTGCCAGCAGCCCCAACAGCCAGACAGGGGGTCAGCCCCAGCATTTT.

The chain links TRBV18 to TRBJ2-5, with 11 positions matching TRBD2. The CDR3 consists of 17 residues. Germline V gene lookup returns CDR1 KGHSH and CDR2 LQKENI. With 3 bases clipped from V and 1 base from J, the junction kept 7 bases outside the gene matches. CDR3 region: CASSPAIAGGLQETQYF. CDR3 coding DNA: TGTGCCAGCTCACCGGCAATAGCGGGAGGGCTCCAAGAGACCCAGTACTTC.

The rearrangement links TRBV6-2 or TRBV6-3 to TRBJ2-4; TRBD1 aligns across 9 bases. The CDR3 runs to 15 residues. Trimming at V came to 6 bases and at J to 3 bases, leaving 6 bases not matched to a gene. The germline V gene has CDR1 MNHEY and CDR2 SVGEGT. CDR3 DNA sequence: TGTGCCAGCAGCCGTCCGACAGGGGGCAAAAACATTCAGTACTTC. Its translation is CASSRPTGGKNIQYF.

The V and J genes are TRBV9 and TRBJ2-7; D perhaps matches TRBD1 (6 bases). The germline CDR1 and CDR2 sequences are SGDLS and YYNGEE. Trimming removed 0 bases at V and 1 base at J, with 14 bases between. This CDR3 region has 16 residues. The chain's CDR3 is CASSVGVGAGSYEQYF. Here the CDR3 DNA reads TGTGCCAGCAGCGTAGGGGTGGGGGCAGGGTCCTACGAGCAGTACTTC.

The V and J genes are TRBV5-1 and TRBJ2-7; 14 positions match TRBD2. V shed 4 bases and J 1 base; nucleotides not matched to a gene: 7. CDR1 is SGHRS, CDR2 YFSETQ, per germline. The CDR3 runs to 17 residues. The CDR3 DNA is TGCGCCAGCAGCCCGACTAGCGGGAGGGCCTCGTCCTACGAGCAGTACTTC. Translating it yields CASSPTSGRASSYEQYF.

The CDR3 bases are TGTGCCAGCAGCCGCGAGATACAGGGAGTTGGCTACACCTTC. It encodes CASSREIQGVGYTF. The chain uses TRBV28 and TRBJ1-2; D possibly corresponds to TRBD1 (6 bases). With 6 bases removed from V and 7 bases from J, the gap between germline ends came to 18 bases. Germline assignment: CDR1 MDHEN and CDR2 SYDVKM. The CDR3 is made up of 14 amino acids.

The J gene is TRBJ2-7, the V gene TRBV3-1 (or the pseudogene TRBV3-2), with 9 bases that match TRBD2. There are 16 residues in the CDR3. Trimming at V came to 3 bases and at J to 2 bases, leaving 8 bases not matched to a gene. The V gene's germline CDR1 is LGHDT and CDR2 YNNKEL (reference sequence). In DNA, the CDR3 is TGTGCCAGCAGCCAGGGCCTAGCGGGGCGAGCCTACGAGCAGTACTTC. Translation gives CASSQGLAGRAYEQYF.

The chain couples TRBV18 to TRBJ2-7, with a tentative D call TRBD2 (6 bases). CDR1 is KGHSH, CDR2 LQKENI, per germline. V dropped 5 bases and J dropped 0 bases, with 14 bases sitting between them. This CDR3 contains 15 residues. The chain's CDR3 is CASSSRDSNSYEQYF. The CDR3 DNA reads as TGTGCCAGCTCATCCCGGGACTCCAACTCCTACGAGCAGTACTTC.

This chain links TRBV25-1 with TRBJ1-1, with TRBD1 identical over 8 bases. This CDR3 is built from 13 residues. The V gene's germline CDR1 is MGHDK and CDR2 SYGVNS. V was pared by 6 bases and J by 3 bases, with 3 bases of the junction left unmatched. For the CDR3, the DNA is TGTGCCAGCAGAGGACAGGGTCACACTGAAGCTTTCTTT. This translates into CASRGQGHTEAFF.

The chain links TRBV12-3 or TRBV12-4 to TRBJ1-1; TRBD1 agrees at 9 bases. V lost 7 bases and J lost 5; bases outside the gene matches: 5. The CDR3 runs 13 residues. Here the CDR3 reads CASIIQGATEAFF. The CDR3 coding sequence is TGTGCCAGCATTATACAGGGGGCGACTGAAGCTTTCTTT.

V usage is TRBV2 and J usage is TRBJ1-1; possibly TRBD1 for D (6 bases). The CDR3 is made up of 14 amino acids. Trimming left V 10 bases short and J 0 bases short, with 15 bases between. Germline assignment: CDR1 SNHLY and CDR2 FYNNEI. CDR3 DNA sequence: TGTGCCACCAAGATACAGGGAATGAACACTGAAGCTTTCTTT. Protein: CATKIQGMNTEAFF.

This clone is a singleton in its sample. The chain is built from TRBV3-1 (or the pseudogene TRBV3-2) and TRBJ2-7; 13 nucleotides agree with TRBD2. The germline V gene encodes CDR1 LGHDT and CDR2 YNNKEL (reference sequence). This CDR3 is 16 amino acids long. Losses at the gene ends were 4 bases for V and 5 bases for J; bases not matched to a gene: 8. CDR3 nucleotides: TGTGCCAGCAGCCCTCCCCGGACTAGCGGGGGTCACGAGCAGTACTTC. This translates into CASSPPRTSGGHEQYF.

The chain couples TRBV18 to TRBJ2-3, with a weak D call TRBD1 (5 bases). Looked up from germline, CDR1 is KGHSH and CDR2 is LQKENI. The CDR3 sequence is 16 residues long. Trimming stripped 3 bases from V and 5 bases from J, with 18 bases between. The CDR3 DNA is TGTGCCAGCTCACCCCCCTGGGGCGGCAGGGAAGATACGCAGTATTTT. It translates to CASSPPWGGREDTQYF.

The chain couples TRBV28 to TRBJ2-1, with 13 bases aligning to TRBD2. The CDR3 totals 14 residues. After removal of 10 bases from V and 6 bases from J, the junction contained 6 bases not matched to a gene. The germline CDR1 and CDR2 sequences are MDHEN and SYDVKM. DNA of the CDR3: TGTGCCATCACGGGACTAGCGGGACGCAATGAGCAGTTCTTC. It encodes CAITGLAGRNEQFF.

The count of this clone is one. V gene TRBV5-1 combines with J gene TRBJ2-7; possible D gene TRBD2, 6 bases. Germline V gene sequence: CDR1 SGHRS, CDR2 YFSETQ. V dropped 3 bases and J dropped 3 bases, with 16 bases sitting between them. This CDR3 comprises 15 residues. The chain's CDR3 is CASSSTVSGVYEQYF. For the CDR3, the DNA is TGCGCCAGCAGCTCCACCGTGTCGGGAGTCTACGAGCAGTACTTC.

This clone was observed a handful of times. The chain uses TRBV27 and TRBJ1-1, with 9 bases matching TRBD1. V was pared by 7 bases and J by 6 bases, with 12 bases of the junction left unmatched. This CDR3 region has 15 residues. The germline gives CDR1 MNHEY, CDR2 SMNVEV (reference sequence). The DNA of the CDR3 is TGTGCCAGCACGACAGGACAGGGGAGGATGGCTGAAGCTTTCTTT. Residues: CASTTGQGRMAEAFF.

The count of this clone is one. This chain joins TRBV14 and TRBJ2-1; maybe TRBD2 (5 bases). V shed 1 base and J shed 12 bases, with 10 bases lying between them. CDR1 is SGHDN, CDR2 FVKESK, per germline. The CDR3 spans 12 residues. The CDR3 sequence is CASSQGGVRQFF. The CDR3 DNA sequence: TGTGCCAGCAGCCAAGGGGGAGTCCGGCAGTTCTTC.

The chain uses TRBV12-3 or TRBV12-4 and TRBJ2-3, with D hard to call. The CDR3 contains 13 residues. The germline V and J ends were trimmed by 7 bases and 2 bases, with 10 bases remaining between them. The CDR3 here is CASTERVTDTQYF. The CDR3 nucleotides read TGTGCCAGCACCGAAAGAGTCACAGATACGCAGTATTTT.

This clone has just a few counts. This sequence joins TRBV11-3 and TRBJ2-3; D perhaps matches TRBD2 (6 bases). V lost 4 bases, J lost 3 bases, and 8 bases lay in between. Germline values: CDR1 SGHNT, CDR2 YENEEA. The CDR3 covers 13 residues. The CDR3 bases are TGTGCCAGCAGCTCGGGGGTAACAGATACGCAGTATTTT. Amino acids: CASSSGVTDTQYF.

A single count supports this clone. The chain couples TRBV18 to TRBJ1-2; D uncertain. In germline, CDR1 is KGHSH, CDR2 LQKENI. The V and J ends lost 2 bases and 6 bases respectively, with 13 bases between them. This CDR3 has 14 residues. Here the CDR3 reads CASSPGAEDNGYTF. CDR3 DNA: TGTGCCAGCTCACCAGGCGCAGAGGATAATGGCTACACCTTC.

The chain recombines TRBV9 with TRBJ1-1; the D is unclear. Per the germline V gene, CDR1 is SGDLS and CDR2 is YYNGEE. The CDR3 loop spans 16 amino acids. V lost 3 bases and J lost 4, with 19 bases in between. For the CDR3, the DNA is TGTGCCAGCAGCGCCCTTAATGCCGAGAGGGTCACTGAAGCTTTCTTT. Its protein product is CASSALNAERVTEAFF.

The chain employs TRBV7-8 and TRBJ1-6; D remains ambiguous. The CDR3 runs 15 residues. Trimming left V 5 bases short and J 0 bases short, with 8 bases between. In germline, CDR1 is SGHVS, CDR2 FQNEAQ. CDR3 in amino acids: CASSDKSSYNSPLHF. The CDR3 nucleotides read TGTGCCAGCAGCGACAAGAGCTCCTATAATTCACCCCTCCACTTT.

The V and J genes are TRBV9 and TRBJ1-3; D is ambiguous. Looked up from germline, CDR1 is SGDLS and CDR2 is YYNGEE. V lost 0 bases, J lost 0 bases, and 4 bases lay in between. The CDR3 contains 14 residues. The CDR3 region has the DNA TGTGCCAGCAGCGTAGAATACTCTGGAAACACCATATATTTT. Its protein product is CASSVEYSGNTIYF.

The chain uses TRBV5-4 and TRBJ2-3; the D gene is possibly TRBD1 (6 bases). The CDR3 spans 14 residues. Looked up from germline, CDR1 is SGHNT and CDR2 is YYREEE (reference sequence). The ends were cut back, 9 bases at V and 1 base at J, with 15 bases in the middle. The CDR3 DNA follows: TGTGCCATCCCCAGGGGCGGTGGCACAGATACGCAGTATTTT. Translated, it gives CAIPRGGGTDTQYF.

The chain is built from TRBV11-3 and TRBJ2-3, with 12 positions matching TRBD2. The CDR3 has 18 amino acids. Trimming removed 1 base from V and 3 bases from J; junction bases left unmatched: 8. Germline-derived CDR1 and CDR2 are SGHNT and YENEEA. Here the CDR3 reads CASSLGRRLAGGTDTQYF. CDR3 bases: TGTGCCAGCAGCTTAGGACGACGGCTAGCGGGAGGGACAGATACGCAGTATTTT.

The chain has TRBV2 and TRBJ1-1, with 7 bases identical to TRBD1. Germline V gives CDR1 SNHLY, CDR2 FYNNEI. The V and J ends lost 4 bases and 9 bases, in that order; junction bases with no gene match: 2. The CDR3 loop spans 11 amino acids. The CDR3 region has the DNA TGTGCCAGCAGTGGGACAGGTAAAGCTTTCTTT. Its protein is CASSGTGKAFF.